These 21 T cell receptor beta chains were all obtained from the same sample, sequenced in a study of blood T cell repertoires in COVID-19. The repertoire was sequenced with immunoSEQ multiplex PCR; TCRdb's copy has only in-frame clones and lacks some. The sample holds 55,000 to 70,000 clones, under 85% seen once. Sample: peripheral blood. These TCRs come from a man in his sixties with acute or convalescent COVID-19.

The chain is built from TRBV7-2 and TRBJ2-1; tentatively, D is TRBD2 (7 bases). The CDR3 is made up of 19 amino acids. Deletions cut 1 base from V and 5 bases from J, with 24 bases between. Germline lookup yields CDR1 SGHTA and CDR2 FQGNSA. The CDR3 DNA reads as TGTGCCAGCAGCTTAGGTTGGCGGGGGACACCTACACCGGACAATGAGCAGTTCTTC. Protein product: CASSLGWRGTPTPDNEQFF.

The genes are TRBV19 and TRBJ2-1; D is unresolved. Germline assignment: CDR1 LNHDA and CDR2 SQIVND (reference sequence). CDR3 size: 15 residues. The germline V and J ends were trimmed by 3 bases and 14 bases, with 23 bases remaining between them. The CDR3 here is CASSIGPYETPPEFF. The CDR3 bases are TGTGCCAGTAGTATCGGCCCGTATGAGACTCCGCCTGAGTTCTTC.

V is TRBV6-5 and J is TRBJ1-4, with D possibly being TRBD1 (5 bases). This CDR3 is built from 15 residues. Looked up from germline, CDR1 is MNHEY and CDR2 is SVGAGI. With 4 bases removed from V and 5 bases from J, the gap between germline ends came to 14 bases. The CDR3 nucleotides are TGTGCCAGCAGTTCCCGGGGGTTAGGGAATGAAAAACTGTTTTTT. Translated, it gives CASSSRGLGNEKLFF.

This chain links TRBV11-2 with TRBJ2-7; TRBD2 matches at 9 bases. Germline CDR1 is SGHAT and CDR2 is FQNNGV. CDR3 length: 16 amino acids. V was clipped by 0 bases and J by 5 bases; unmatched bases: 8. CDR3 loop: CASSLDLGGGAHEQYF. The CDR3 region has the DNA TGTGCCAGCAGCTTAGATCTGGGCGGGGGGGCCCACGAGCAGTACTTC.

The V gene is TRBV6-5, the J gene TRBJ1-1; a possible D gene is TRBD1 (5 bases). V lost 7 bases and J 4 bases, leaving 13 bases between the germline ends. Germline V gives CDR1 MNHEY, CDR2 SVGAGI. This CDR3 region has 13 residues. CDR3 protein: CASIGGVFTEAFF. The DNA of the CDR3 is TGTGCCAGCATCGGAGGGGTTTTCACTGAAGCTTTCTTT.

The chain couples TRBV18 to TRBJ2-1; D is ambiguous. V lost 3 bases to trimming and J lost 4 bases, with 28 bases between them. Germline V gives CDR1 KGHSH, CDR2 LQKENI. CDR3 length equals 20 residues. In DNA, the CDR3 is TGTGCCAGCTCACCCACCGAGAGTTTTATGCGGTACTTACTTTACAATGAGCAGTTCTTC. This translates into CASSPTESFMRYLLYNEQFF.

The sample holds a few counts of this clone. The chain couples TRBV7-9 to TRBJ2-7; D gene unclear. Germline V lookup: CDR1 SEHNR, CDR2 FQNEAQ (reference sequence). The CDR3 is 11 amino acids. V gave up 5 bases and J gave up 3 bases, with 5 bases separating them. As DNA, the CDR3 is TGTGCCAGCAGCCCCCTCTACGAGCAGTACTTC. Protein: CASSPLYEQYF.

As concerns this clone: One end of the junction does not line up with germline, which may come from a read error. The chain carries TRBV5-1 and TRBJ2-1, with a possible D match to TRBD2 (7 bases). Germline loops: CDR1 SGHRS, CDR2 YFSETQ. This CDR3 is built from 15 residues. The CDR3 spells CASSNGGPPGNKQFF. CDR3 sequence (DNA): TGCGCCAGCAGTAACGGGGGGCCCCCCGGCAATAAGCAGTTCTTC. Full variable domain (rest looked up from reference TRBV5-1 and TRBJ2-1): KAGVTQTPRYLIKTRGQQVTLSCSPISGHRSVSWYQQTPGQGLQFLFEYFSETQRNKGNFPGRFSGRQFSNSRSEMNVSTLELGDSALYLCASSNGGPPGNKQFFGPGTRLTVL.

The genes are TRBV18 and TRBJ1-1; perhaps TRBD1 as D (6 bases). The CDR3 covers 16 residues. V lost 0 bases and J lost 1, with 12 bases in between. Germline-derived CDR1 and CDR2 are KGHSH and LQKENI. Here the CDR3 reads CASSPPDRGENTEAFF. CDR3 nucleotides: TGTGCCAGCTCACCACCGGACAGAGGGGAGAACACTGAAGCTTTCTTT. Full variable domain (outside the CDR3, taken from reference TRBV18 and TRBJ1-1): NAGVMQNPRHLVRRRGQEARLRCSPMKGHSHVYWYRQLPEEGLKFMVYLQKENIIDESGMPKERFSAEFPKEGPSILRIQQVVRGDSAAYFCASSPPDRGENTEAFFGQGTRLTVV.

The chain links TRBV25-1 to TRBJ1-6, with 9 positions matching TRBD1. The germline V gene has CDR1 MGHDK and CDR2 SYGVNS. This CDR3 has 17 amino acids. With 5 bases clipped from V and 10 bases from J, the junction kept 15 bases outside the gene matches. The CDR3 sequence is CASSRGQGVEAGSPLHF. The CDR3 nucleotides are TGTGCCAGCAGTCGGGGACAGGGAGTAGAAGCGGGCTCACCCCTCCACTTT.

CDR3 nucleotide sequence: TGTGCCAGTAGTCACTACAGGGGCGGCAATCAGCCCCAGCATTTT. It yields the protein CASSHYRGGNQPQHF. The chain combines TRBV19 with TRBJ1-5; 7 bases match TRBD1. Germline-derived CDR1 and CDR2 are LNHDA and SQIVND (reference sequence). With 5 bases clipped from V and 2 bases from J, the junction kept 6 bases outside the gene matches. This CDR3 is 15 amino acids long.

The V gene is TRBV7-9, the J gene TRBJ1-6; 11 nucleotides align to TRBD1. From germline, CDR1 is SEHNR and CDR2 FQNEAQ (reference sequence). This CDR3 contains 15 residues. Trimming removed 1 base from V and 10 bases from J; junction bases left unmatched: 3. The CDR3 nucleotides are TGTGCCAGCAGCTTAGAGGGACAGGGGGGCTCACCCCTCCACTTT. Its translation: CASSLEGQGGSPLHF. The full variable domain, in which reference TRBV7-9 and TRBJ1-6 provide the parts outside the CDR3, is DTGVSQNPRHKITKRGQNVTFRCDPISEHNRLYWYRQTLGQGPEFLTYFQNEAQLEKSRLLSDRFSAERPKGSFSTLEIQRTEQGDSAMYLCASSLEGQGGSPLHFGNGTRLTVT.

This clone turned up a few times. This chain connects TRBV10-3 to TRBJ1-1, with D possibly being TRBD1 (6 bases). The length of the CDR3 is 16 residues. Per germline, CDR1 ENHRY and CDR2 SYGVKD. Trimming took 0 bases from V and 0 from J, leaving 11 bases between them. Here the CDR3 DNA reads TGTGCCATCAGTGAGTCTCCAGGGGTTTTGAACACTGAAGCTTTCTTT. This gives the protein CAISESPGVLNTEAFF.

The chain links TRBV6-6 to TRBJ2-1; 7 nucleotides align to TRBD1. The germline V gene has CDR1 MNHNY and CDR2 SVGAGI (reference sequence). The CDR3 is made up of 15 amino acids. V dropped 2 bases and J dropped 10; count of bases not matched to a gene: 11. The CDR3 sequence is CASSYGQGVDTEQFF. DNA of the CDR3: TGTGCCAGCAGTTACGGGCAGGGGGTTGATACCGAGCAGTTCTTC.

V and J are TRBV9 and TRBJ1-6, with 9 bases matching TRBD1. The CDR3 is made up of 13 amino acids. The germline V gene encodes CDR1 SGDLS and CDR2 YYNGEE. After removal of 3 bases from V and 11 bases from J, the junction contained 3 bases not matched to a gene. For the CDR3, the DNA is TGTGCCAGCAGCGCCGGGACAGGGACACCCCTCCACTTT. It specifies CASSAGTGTPLHF.

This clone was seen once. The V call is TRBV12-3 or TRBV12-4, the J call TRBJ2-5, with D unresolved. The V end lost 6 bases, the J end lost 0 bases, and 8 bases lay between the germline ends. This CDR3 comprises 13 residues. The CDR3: CASRRLYQETQYF. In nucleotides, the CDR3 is TGTGCCAGCAGAAGACTCTACCAAGAGACCCAGTACTTC.

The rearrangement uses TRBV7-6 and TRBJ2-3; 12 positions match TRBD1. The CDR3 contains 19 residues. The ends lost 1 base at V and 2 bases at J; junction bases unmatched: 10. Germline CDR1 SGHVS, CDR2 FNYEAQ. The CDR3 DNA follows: TGTGCCAGCAGCTTAGGTTGGGACAGGGGGCGAAGGAACACAGATACGCAGTATTTT. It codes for CASSLGWDRGRRNTDTQYF.

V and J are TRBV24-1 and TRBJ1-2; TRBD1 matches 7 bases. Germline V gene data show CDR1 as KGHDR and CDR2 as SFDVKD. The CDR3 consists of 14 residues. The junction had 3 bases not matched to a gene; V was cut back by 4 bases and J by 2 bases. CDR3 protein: CATSDRGQNYGYTF. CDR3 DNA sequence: TGTGCCACCAGTGACCGGGGACAGAACTATGGCTACACCTTC.

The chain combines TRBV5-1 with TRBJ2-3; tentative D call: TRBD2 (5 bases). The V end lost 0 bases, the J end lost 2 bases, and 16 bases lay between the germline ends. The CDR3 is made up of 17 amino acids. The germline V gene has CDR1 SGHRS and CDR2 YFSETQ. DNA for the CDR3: TGCGCCAGCAGCTTGGGTGTGTCTAGCTCCTACACAGATACGCAGTATTTT. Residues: CASSLGVSSSYTDTQYF.

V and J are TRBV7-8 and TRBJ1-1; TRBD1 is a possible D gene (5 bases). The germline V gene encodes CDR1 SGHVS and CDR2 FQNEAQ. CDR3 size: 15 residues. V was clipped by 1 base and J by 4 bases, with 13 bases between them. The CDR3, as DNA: TGTGCCAGCAGCTTAGTTCCTCCCGGGGGCACTGAAGCTTTCTTT. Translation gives CASSLVPPGGTEAFF.

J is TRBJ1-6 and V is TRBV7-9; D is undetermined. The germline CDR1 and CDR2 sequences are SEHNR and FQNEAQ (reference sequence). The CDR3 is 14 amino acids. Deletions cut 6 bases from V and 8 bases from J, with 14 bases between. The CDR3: CASRTDGSYSPLHF. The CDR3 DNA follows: TGTGCCAGCAGGACGGACGGGAGCTATTCACCCCTCCACTTT.